This TCR beta chain is from a study of vaccination and CD4 T cells after COVID-19. The CDR3 is 16 amino acids. The trim removed 10 bases at V and 4 bases at J, leaving 11 bases unmatched. From germline, CDR1 is ENHRY and CDR2 SYGVKD. On this clonotype: Its specificity is not known.

Treatment given: approximately nine-day PBMC culture with coronavirus spike peptide pools or control peptides (ViraFEST assay). The Oncomine TCR Beta short-read assay was what sequenced the DNA obtained from cultured CD4+ T cells. TCRdb reprocessed the PCR reads via MiXCR and lists one record per CDR3 protein. In the table there are fewer than 12,000 distinct CDR3 sequences, 40% to 50% of which are singletons. Sequenced material: CD4+ T cells from blood, cultured in vitro. The chain recombines TRBV10-3 with TRBJ2-2; 11 bases fit TRBD1. The source of this sequence is a human donor who had recovered from COVID-19. CDR3 loop: CATRTGGVMGTGELFF. In DNA, the CDR3 is TGTGCCACCAGGACAGGGGGCGTAATGGGCACCGGGGAGCTGTTTTTT.